The present T cell receptor beta chain was sequenced within a study of T cell repertoires in aging, cancer and after chemotherapy. Study details: Donors were grouped into six age bands spanning 30 or younger through 70 or older. General observations from the study: No conclusions about immunological memory after chemotherapy can be drawn from the repertoire data.

As to this clonotype: As yet, its antigen is unknown.

The template was genomic DNA from peripheral blood, not RNA. This CDR3 contains 12 residues. V lost 6 bases and J 8 bases, leaving 8 bases between the germline ends. A mixed TRB-A/B primer pool amplified rearranged TRB by multiplex touch-down PCR. TCRdb re-analysed the multiplex PCR reads in MiXCR, keeping a single row per CDR3 protein. The sample carries roughly 12,000 distinct CDR3 sequences, less than 40% recorded once. The rearrangement links TRBV12-3 or TRBV12-4 to TRBJ1-6; D ambiguous. Material: blood. The receptor's source is a human donor in good health. The donor label of this sample is uncertain. For the CDR3, the DNA is TGTGCCAGCAGCCCCGGGCATTCACCCCTCCACTTT. Translating it yields CASSPGHSPLHF.